The TCR beta chain under discussion was sequenced for a study of cytotoxic CD8 clonotypes in ibrutinib-treated CLL (dated by TCRdb to 2020 to 2023). For context, the study as a whole: The cohort was composed of under 12 relapsed/refractory and roughly 15 treatment-naive patients; IGHV unmutated status was identified in some 17 patients. Cryopreserved peripheral blood mononuclear cells were obtained before treatment, at response, and at either sustained remission or disease progression. Responses were partial in around 24 patients and complete in 2; after median approximately 69 months follow-up, about 15 stayed in remission and roughly twelve progressed. Longitudinal samples were obtainable from about 30% of the roughly 90 participants in the trial. On average, each sample yielded 250,000 to 300,000 productive templates and tens of thousands of productive rearrangements. Samples at response were collected after a median of about 12 months of treatment, with a range of about 6 to 40 months. Patients were still on ibrutinib when every remission and progressive disease sample was collected.

The time point label corresponds to: progressive disease on ibrutinib. For TCR beta library preparation, approximately 2 micrograms of genomic DNA was extracted from cryopreserved PBMCs. Longitudinal blood samples from CLL patients on ibrutinib monotherapy were analyzed using high-throughput TCR beta sequencing. The patients took part in an open-label, single-center phase 2 trial of ibrutinib monotherapy. A MiSeq instrument was used for deep resolution sequencing, which targeted depths ranging from 1 in 1 million up to 1 in 200,000 T cells, with coverage averaging 10x for each clonotype. The immunoSEQ hsTCRB Kit was used to generate the TCR beta libraries. As for the original processing: The data were analyzed with ImmunoSEQ Analyzer and ImmunoSEQ Data Assistant, and V, D and J gene assignments followed IMGT definitions. Clonality, with values ranging from 0 to 1, was calculated as one minus the normalized Shannon entropy of productive rearrangement frequencies. Only overrepresented clonotypes making up at least 0.05% of the repertoire of each patient were included in the public clonotype analysis. Thirteen age-matched healthy donor repertoires from immuneACCESS were used as controls for clonality. TCRdb re-hosts the immuneACCESS table, in-frame sequences only. Its copies lack some clones; in the studies checked, an unresolved V gene accounts for under half of them, and the cause for the rest is not known. V and J calls and clone size are copied from that table; D and trimming were computed from the DNA. A total of about 270,000 clones appear in this sample, 65% to 85% of them only once. The ten largest clonotypes hold roughly 5% of the sample.

What the authors observed across the whole study: Sampling times were not matched between sustained-remission and progressing patients, and lymph node repertoires were not studied. At ibrutinib response clonality went up, during sustained remission it held steady, and at progression it dropped back toward baseline. Public clonotypes were found to be uncommon and were observed to contract or remain stable during treatment; the increase in clonality was shown to reflect expansion of private clonotypes at ibrutinib response. Baseline clonality exceeded that of age-matched healthy donors and correlated strongly with circulating CD8+ T-cell counts.

With respect to this clone: It has no known antigen specificity. Base qualities are not provided; no much larger clone lies one nucleotide away.

The material sequenced was PBMCs, taken at disease progression, from a patient treated with ibrutinib. This receptor was identified in a human donor with chronic lymphocytic leukemia.

Here is the DNA: TGTGCCAGCAGCTGGGGTCGAGGGAACACTGAAGCTTTCTTT. Translated, this is CASSWGRGNTEAFF. Here the chain combines TRBV14 and TRBJ1-1, with no D gene named confidently. The germline V gene provides CDR1 SGHDN and CDR2 FVKESK. Cut back by 5 bases and 1 base, the V and J ends lie 11 bases apart. The CDR3, cysteine through phenylalanine, is 14 amino acids long. Kept here is only the CDR3 DNA, which spans 42 bases and is read in frame from base 1. Extended through the reference TRBV14 and TRBJ1-1 proteins, this CDR3 yields the full variable domain: EAGVTQFPSHSVIEKGQTVTLRCDPISGHDNLYWYRRVMGKEIKFLLHFVKESKQDESGMPNNRFLAERTGGTYSTLKVQPAELEDSGVYFCASSWGRGNTEAFFGQGTRLTVV.